The 18 T cell receptor beta chains in this list originate from one sample, sequenced in a study of blood T cell repertoires in COVID-19. Method: immunoSEQ multiplex PCR; TCRdb's copy keeps in-frame clones and lacks some. The sample gives just over 300,000 clones, around 90% of which show up once; about 2.3% is in the top ten. The specimen was peripheral blood. The receptors come from a man between 18 and 35 years old with active or convalescent COVID-19.

The rearrangement joins TRBV5-1 to TRBJ1-4; possible D gene TRBD1, 5 bases. The ends were cut back, 4 bases at V and 8 bases at J, with 18 bases in the middle. The CDR3 length is 15 residues. CDR1 and CDR2 from the germline V gene are SGHRS and YFSETQ. CDR3 residues: CASSPGGGKGEKLFF. The CDR3 coding sequence is TGCGCCAGCAGCCCCGGTGGTGGGAAGGGGGAAAAACTGTTTTTT.

Remarks on this clone: A junction end diverges from the germline sequence, so it may reflect a read error. CDR3 sequence: CASSHSRTTGNTEAFF. The CDR3 nucleotides read TGTGCCAGCAGTCACTCCCGGACAACGGGGAACACTGAAGCTTTCTTT. V usage is TRBV6-2 or TRBV6-3 and J usage is TRBJ1-1; D possibly corresponds to TRBD1 (5 bases). This CDR3 has 16 amino acids. CDR1 and CDR2 (germline): MNHEY, SVGEGT.

The chain employs TRBV4-2 and TRBJ2-7, with 9 bases fitting TRBD2. This CDR3 region has 14 residues. The V segment lost 6 bases and the J segment 3 bases; nucleotides outside the gene matches: 6. Looked up from germline, CDR1 is LGHNA and CDR2 is YNFKEQ. CDR3 sequence reads: CASSPSGALYEQYF. CDR3 coding DNA: TGTGCCAGCAGTCCTAGCGGGGCTCTCTACGAGCAGTACTTC.

The J gene is TRBJ2-7, the V gene TRBV5-6; 7 bases align to TRBD1. The germline V gene has CDR1 SGHDT and CDR2 YYEEEE. This CDR3 has 16 amino acids. Trimming took 1 base from V and 6 from J; bases not matched to a gene: 13. The CDR3 coding sequence is TGTGCCAGCAGCTTGCCGGTAAATAGGGGGCCTCTCGAGCAGTACTTC. Translation gives CASSLPVNRGPLEQYF.

In the case of this clone: This sample also contains other DNA sequences that code for the same CDR3. The rearrangement uses TRBV28 and TRBJ2-7; 13 nucleotides match TRBD2. The V segment lost 9 bases and the J segment 4 bases; nucleotides outside the gene matches: 3. CDR1 and CDR2 (germline): MDHEN, SYDVKM. The CDR3 has 13 amino acids. CDR3 sequence: CASTLAGGYEQYF. The DNA for the CDR3 is TGTGCCAGTACACTAGCGGGAGGGTACGAGCAGTACTTC.

This chain links TRBV5-1 with TRBJ1-2, with 7 bases fitting TRBD1. Trimming at V came to 4 bases and at J to 4 bases, leaving 7 bases not matched to a gene. CDR3 length equals 14 residues. Per the germline V gene, CDR1 is SGHRS and CDR2 is YFSETQ. The CDR3 nucleotides read TGCGCCAGCAGCGACCTGACAGGGTCCTATGGCTACACCTTC. It yields the protein CASSDLTGSYGYTF.

The chain recombines TRBV3-1 (or the pseudogene TRBV3-2) with TRBJ2-2, with 8 bases fitting TRBD2. Germline CDR1 reads LGHDT; CDR2 reads YNNKEL (reference sequence). Losses at the gene ends were 0 bases for V and 3 bases for J; bases not matched to a gene: 9. This CDR3 has 18 amino acids. The CDR3 DNA reads TGTGCCAGCAGCCAAGATCGGGAGGGCTACATGGACACCGGGGAGCTGTTTTTT. It specifies CASSQDREGYMDTGELFF.

This clone was recorded a few times. The chain joins TRBV6-5 to TRBJ2-7; TRBD1 might be the D (5 bases). Germline V lookup: CDR1 MNHEY, CDR2 SVGAGI. The CDR3 loop spans 14 amino acids. The ends were cut back, 6 bases at V and 5 bases at J, with 17 bases in the middle. CDR3 amino acids: CASSNSQATDEQYF. In DNA form, the CDR3 reads TGTGCCAGCAGCAACTCACAGGCCACGGACGAGCAGTACTTC.

In DNA, the CDR3 is TGTGCCAGCACGGACAGGACCTACGAGCAGTACTTC. Its translation is CASTDRTYEQYF. The rearrangement uses TRBV12-3 or TRBV12-4 and TRBJ2-7, with TRBD1 identical over 7 bases. The CDR3 is made up of 12 amino acids. The V and J ends lost 7 bases and 2 bases, in that order; junction bases with no gene match: 2.

This clone occurred a few times. CDR3 nucleotide sequence: TGTGCCAGCAGTATCAGGGCCCAGGGAGGGGAGAATGGCTACACCTTC. This sequence encodes CASSIRAQGGENGYTF. The chain joins TRBV21-1 to TRBJ1-2. TRBV21-1 is designated a pseudogene. The CDR3 loop spans 16 amino acids.

This rearrangement joins TRBV11-2 to TRBJ1-5; tentatively, D is TRBD1 (5 bases). The V end lost 4 bases, the J end lost 7 bases, and 11 bases lay between the germline ends. Germline values: CDR1 SGHAT, CDR2 FQNNGV. CDR3 length: 13 amino acids. CDR3 coding DNA: TGTGCCAGCAGCTGGGGGGAAAGGCAGCCCCAGCATTTT. This codes for CASSWGERQPQHF. Variable domain in full (rest from reference TRBV11-2 and TRBJ1-5): EAGVAQSPRYKIIEKRQSVAFWCNPISGHATLYWYQQILGQGPKLLIQFQNNGVVDDSQLPKDRFSAERLKGVDSTLKIQPAKLEDSAVYLCASSWGERQPQHFGDGTRLSIL.

The chain has TRBV28 and TRBJ1-5; a weak D match, TRBD1 (5 bases). V was pared by 0 bases and J by 2 bases, with 17 bases between. CDR1 is MDHEN and CDR2 is SYDVKM in the germline V gene. The CDR3 is 18 residues long. CDR3 sequence: CASSLWGGWETGNQPQHF. For the CDR3, the DNA is TGTGCCAGCAGTTTATGGGGGGGATGGGAGACGGGCAATCAGCCCCAGCATTTT.

J is TRBJ2-3 and V is TRBV5-1, with 9 nucleotides matching TRBD1. Per germline, CDR1 SGHRS and CDR2 YFSETQ. This CDR3 comprises 14 residues. The V segment lost 3 bases and the J segment 4 bases; nucleotides outside the gene matches: 3. In DNA form, the CDR3 reads TGCGCCAGCAGCTGGGACAGGGTGGCAGATACGCAGTATTTT. Translating gives CASSWDRVADTQYF.

The chain combines TRBV4-2 with TRBJ2-5; the D gene is possibly TRBD1 (5 bases). The CDR3 has 15 amino acids. Germline CDR1 reads LGHNA; CDR2 reads YNFKEQ. V lost 3 bases and J lost 3, with 14 bases in between. CDR3 coding DNA: TGTGCCAGCAGCCAGCAACAGGTTATCAAAGAGACCCAGTACTTC. This sequence encodes CASSQQQVIKETQYF.

This rearrangement joins TRBV28 to TRBJ1-5; TRBD1 agrees at 8 bases. Looked up from germline, CDR1 is MDHEN and CDR2 is SYDVKM. J lost 5 bases, V lost 9 bases, and 12 bases had no gene match. This CDR3 is 15 amino acids long. CDR3 amino acids: CASMSIGQGYQPQHF. CDR3 nucleotides: TGTGCCAGTATGAGCATAGGACAGGGTTATCAGCCCCAGCATTTT.

This clone was seen once. In DNA, the CDR3 is TGCGCCAGCAGCCAGCGGGCGGACAGTCTAAACACCATATATTTT. This sequence encodes CASSQRADSLNTIYF. The chain joins TRBV4-3 to TRBJ1-3; D is possibly TRBD1 (6 bases). Germline V gene lookup returns CDR1 LGHNA and CDR2 YSLEER. V lost 3 bases and J lost 6, with 15 bases in between. This CDR3 is 15 amino acids long.

The rearrangement links TRBV5-1 to TRBJ2-6; D is possibly TRBD1 (6 bases). Looked up from germline, CDR1 is SGHRS and CDR2 is YFSETQ. The V gene lost 0 bases and the J gene lost 2 bases, with 12 bases spanning the gap. This CDR3 is built from 17 residues. CDR3 nucleotides: TGCGCCAGCAGCTTGGACAGGGATGCCCCTGGGGCCAACGTCCTGACTTTC. Protein sequence: CASSLDRDAPGANVLTF.

The rearrangement joins TRBV18 to TRBJ1-1; 10 bases match TRBD1. The trim removed 3 bases at V and 1 base at J, leaving 5 bases unmatched. The CDR3 sequence is 16 residues long. Germline V gene data show CDR1 as KGHSH and CDR2 as LQKENI. The CDR3 sequence is CASSPGTGVGNTEAFF. CDR3 in DNA: TGTGCCAGCTCACCCGGGACAGGGGTTGGGAACACTGAAGCTTTCTTT.